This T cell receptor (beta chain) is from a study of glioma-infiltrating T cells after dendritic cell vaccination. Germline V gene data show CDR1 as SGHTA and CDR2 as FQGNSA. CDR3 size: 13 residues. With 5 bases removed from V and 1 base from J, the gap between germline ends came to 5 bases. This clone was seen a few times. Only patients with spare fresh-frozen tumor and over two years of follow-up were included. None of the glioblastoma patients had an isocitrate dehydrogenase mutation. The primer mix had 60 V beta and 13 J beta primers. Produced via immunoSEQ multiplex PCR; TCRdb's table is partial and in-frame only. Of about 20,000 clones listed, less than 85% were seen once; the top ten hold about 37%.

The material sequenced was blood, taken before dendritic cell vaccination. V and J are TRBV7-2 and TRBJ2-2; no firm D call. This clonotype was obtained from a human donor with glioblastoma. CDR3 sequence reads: CASSPENTGELFF. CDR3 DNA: TGTGCCAGCAGCCCAGAGAACACCGGGGAGCTGTTTTTT.